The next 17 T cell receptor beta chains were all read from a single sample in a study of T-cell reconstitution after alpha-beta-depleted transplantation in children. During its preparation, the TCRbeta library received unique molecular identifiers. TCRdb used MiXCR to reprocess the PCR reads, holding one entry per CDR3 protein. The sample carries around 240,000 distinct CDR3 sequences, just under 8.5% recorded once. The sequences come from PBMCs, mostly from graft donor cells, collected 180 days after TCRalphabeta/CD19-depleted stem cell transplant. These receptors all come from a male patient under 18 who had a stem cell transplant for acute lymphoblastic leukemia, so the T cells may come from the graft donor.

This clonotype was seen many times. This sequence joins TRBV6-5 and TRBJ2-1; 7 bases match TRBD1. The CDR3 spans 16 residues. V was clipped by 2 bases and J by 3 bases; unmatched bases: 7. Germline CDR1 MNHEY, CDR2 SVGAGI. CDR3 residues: CASSYLGTANYNEQFF. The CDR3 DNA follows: TGTGCCAGCAGTTACCTCGGGACAGCAAACTACAATGAGCAGTTCTTC.

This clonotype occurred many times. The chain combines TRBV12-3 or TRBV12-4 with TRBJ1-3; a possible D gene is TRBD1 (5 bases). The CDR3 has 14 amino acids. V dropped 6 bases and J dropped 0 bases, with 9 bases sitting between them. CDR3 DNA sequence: TGTGCCAGCAGGGGACTCCACTCTGGAAACACCATATATTTT. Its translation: CASRGLHSGNTIYF.

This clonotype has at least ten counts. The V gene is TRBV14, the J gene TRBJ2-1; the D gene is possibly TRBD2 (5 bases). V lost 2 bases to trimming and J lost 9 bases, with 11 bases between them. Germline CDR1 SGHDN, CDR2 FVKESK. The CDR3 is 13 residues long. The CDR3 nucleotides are TGTGCCAGCAGCCAAACTTCCCGGGGTGAGCAGTTCTTC. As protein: CASSQTSRGEQFF.

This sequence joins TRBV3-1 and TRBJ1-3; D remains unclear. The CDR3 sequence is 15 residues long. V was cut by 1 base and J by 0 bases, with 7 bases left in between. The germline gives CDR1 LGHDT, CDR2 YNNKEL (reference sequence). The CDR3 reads CASSQGYSSGNTIYF. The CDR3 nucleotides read TGTGCCAGCAGCCAAGGGTATAGCTCTGGAAACACCATATATTTT.

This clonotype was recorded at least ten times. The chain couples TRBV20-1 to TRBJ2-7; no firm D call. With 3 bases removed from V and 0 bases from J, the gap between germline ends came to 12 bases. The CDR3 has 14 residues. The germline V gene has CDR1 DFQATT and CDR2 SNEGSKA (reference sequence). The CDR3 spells CSASRPPGSYEQYF. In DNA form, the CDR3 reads TGCAGTGCTAGTAGACCCCCAGGCTCCTACGAGCAGTACTTC.

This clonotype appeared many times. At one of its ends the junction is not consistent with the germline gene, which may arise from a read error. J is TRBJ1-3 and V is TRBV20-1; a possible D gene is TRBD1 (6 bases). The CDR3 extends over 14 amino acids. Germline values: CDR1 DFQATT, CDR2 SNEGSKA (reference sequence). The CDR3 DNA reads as TGCAGTGCAAGAGGGGGGGTGGACGGAAACACCATATATTTT. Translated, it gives CSARGGVDGNTIYF.

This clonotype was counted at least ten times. This chain's CDR3 is CASSPEGGSNQPQHF. The CDR3 DNA reads TGTGCCAGCTCTCCTGAGGGCGGTAGCAATCAGCCCCAGCATTTT. The chain has TRBV18 and TRBJ1-5, with D uncertain. V lost 6 bases, J lost 0 bases, and 12 bases lay in between. The CDR3 has 15 residues. The germline V gene has CDR1 KGHSH and CDR2 LQKENI.

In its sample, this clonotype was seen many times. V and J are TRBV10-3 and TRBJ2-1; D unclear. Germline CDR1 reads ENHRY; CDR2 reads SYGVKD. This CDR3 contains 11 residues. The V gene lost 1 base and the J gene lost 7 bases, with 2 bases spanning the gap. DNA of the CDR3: TGTGCCATCAGTGAGTTTAATGAGCAGTTCTTC. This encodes CAISEFNEQFF.

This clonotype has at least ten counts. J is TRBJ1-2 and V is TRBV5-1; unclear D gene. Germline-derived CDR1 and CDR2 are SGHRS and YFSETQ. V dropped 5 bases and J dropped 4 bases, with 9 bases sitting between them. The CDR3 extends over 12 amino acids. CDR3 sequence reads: CASSQEGYGYTF. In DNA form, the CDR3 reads TGCGCCAGCAGTCAGGAGGGCTATGGCTACACCTTC. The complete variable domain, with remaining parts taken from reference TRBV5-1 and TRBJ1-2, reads KAGVTQTPRYLIKTRGQQVTLSCSPISGHRSVSWYQQTPGQGLQFLFEYFSETQRNKGNFPGRFSGRQFSNSRSEMNVSTLELGDSALYLCASSQEGYGYTFGSGTRLTVV.

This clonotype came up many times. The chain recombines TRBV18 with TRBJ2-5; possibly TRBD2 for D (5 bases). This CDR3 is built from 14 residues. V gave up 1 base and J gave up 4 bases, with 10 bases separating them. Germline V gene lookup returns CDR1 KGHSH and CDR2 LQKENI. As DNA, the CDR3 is TGTGCCAGCTCACCACTCCTGGGAGTAGAGACCCAGTACTTC. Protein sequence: CASSPLLGVETQYF.

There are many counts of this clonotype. The CDR3, as DNA: TGCAGTGCTAGCTCATGGGTCAATGAGCAGTTCTTC. It yields the protein CSASSWVNEQFF. The J gene is TRBJ2-1, the V gene TRBV20-1; D is unresolved. The CDR3 is made up of 12 amino acids. Trimming took off 3 bases at V and 6 bases at J, with 9 bases between the two ends. From germline, CDR1 is DFQATT and CDR2 SNEGSKA (reference sequence).

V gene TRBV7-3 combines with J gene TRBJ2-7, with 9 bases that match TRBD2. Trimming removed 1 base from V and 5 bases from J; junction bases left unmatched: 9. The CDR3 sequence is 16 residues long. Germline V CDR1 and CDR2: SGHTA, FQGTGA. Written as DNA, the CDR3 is TGTGCCAGCAGCTTAAGGGGGGGTAGCGGGAGCGACGAGCAGTACTTC. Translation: CASSLRGGSGSDEQYF.

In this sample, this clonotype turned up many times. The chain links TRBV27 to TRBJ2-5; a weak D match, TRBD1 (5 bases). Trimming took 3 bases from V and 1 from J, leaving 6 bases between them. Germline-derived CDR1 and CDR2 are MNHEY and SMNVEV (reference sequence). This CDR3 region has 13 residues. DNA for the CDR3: TGTGCCAGCAGTTTGACAGTCCAAGAGACCCAGTACTTC. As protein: CASSLTVQETQYF.

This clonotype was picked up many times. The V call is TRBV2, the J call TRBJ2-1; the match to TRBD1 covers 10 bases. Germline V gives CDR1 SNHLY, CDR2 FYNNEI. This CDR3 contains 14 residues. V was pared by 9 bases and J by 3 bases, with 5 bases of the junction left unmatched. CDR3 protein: CARTGGANYNEQFF. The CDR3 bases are TGTGCCAGGACAGGGGGCGCGAACTACAATGAGCAGTTCTTC.

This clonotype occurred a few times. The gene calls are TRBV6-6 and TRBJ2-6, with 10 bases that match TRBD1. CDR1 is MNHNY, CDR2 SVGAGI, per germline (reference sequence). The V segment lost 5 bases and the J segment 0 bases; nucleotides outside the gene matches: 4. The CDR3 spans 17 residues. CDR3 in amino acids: CASSARTGGSGANVLTF. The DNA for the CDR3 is TGTGCCAGCAGTGCCCGGACAGGGGGCTCTGGGGCCAACGTCCTGACTTTC.

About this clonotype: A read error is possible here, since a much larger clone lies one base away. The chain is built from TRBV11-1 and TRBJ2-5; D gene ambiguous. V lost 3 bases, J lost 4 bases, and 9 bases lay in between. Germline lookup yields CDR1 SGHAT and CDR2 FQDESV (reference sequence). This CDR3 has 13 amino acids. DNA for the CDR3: TGTGCCAGCAGCTTGGACCCTAGAGAGACCCAGTACTTC. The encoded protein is CASSLDPRETQYF.

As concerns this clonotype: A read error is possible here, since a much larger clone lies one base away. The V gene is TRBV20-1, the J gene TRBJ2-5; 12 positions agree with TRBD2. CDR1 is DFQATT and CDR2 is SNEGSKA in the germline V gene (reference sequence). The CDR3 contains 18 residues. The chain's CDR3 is CRAPRTLGLAGRGETQYF. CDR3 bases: TGCAGGGCCCCCAGGACCCTTGGACTAGCGGGGCGGGGAGAGACCCAGTACTTC.